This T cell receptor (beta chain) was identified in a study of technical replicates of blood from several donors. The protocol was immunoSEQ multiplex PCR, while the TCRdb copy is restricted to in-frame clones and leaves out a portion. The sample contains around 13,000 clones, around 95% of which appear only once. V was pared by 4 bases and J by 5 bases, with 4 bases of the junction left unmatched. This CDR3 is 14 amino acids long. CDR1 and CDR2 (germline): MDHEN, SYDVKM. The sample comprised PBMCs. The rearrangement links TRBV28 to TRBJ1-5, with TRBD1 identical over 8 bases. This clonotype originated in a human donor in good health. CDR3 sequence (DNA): TGTGCCAGCAGTTACGACAGGGGAGATCAGCCCCAGCATTTT. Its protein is CASSYDRGDQPQHF.